The sequence of this T cell receptor beta chain was determined in a study of T-cell memory formation after mild COVID-19. TCRdb passed the 5' RACE reads through MiXCR, listing each CDR3 protein once. There are roughly 500,000 distinct CDR3 sequences in the sample; roughly 21% occur only once, and about an eighth lies in the top ten. Trimming stripped 1 base from V and 14 bases from J, with 13 bases between. This CDR3 contains 12 residues. Germline assignment: CDR1 SEHNR and CDR2 FQNEAQ (reference sequence). This clonotype was obtained from an adult woman who had mild COVID-19 (a few samples of this study predate the infection). Cell type and time point are not known. V and J are TRBV7-9 and TRBJ2-3; weak D call: TRBD2 (5 bases). Sequencing was done on a sample of PBMCs or a T cell subset sorted from them (not recorded which). DNA of the CDR3: TGTGCCAGCAGCTTAGGGAGGCCCGGAGGGTATTTT. It yields the protein CASSLGRPGGYF.